This T cell receptor beta chain was recovered during a study of T cells in Graves' hyperthyroidism and ophthalmopathy. Study summary: Any treatment followed the collection of peripheral blood at initial diagnosis. General study points: Model output signaled ophthalmopathy a median about seven months ahead of onset.

As to this clonotype: Antigen: not known.

TCR beta CDR3 regions were amplified from RNA transcripts. HTBI primers were used for first-round RT-PCR of the TCR CDR3. MiXCR, applied by TCRdb to the multiplex PCR reads, yields one record per CDR3 protein. The sample lists some 370,000 distinct CDR3 sequences; roughly an eighth were seen once. Germline CDR1 and CDR2: MDHEN and SYDVKM. The CDR3 contains 16 residues. V lost 5 bases to trimming and J lost 5 bases; unmatched junction nucleotides: 10. Ophthalmopathy patients had Clinical Activity Score at least 3, NOSPECS grade at least 4, duration under 3 months. The source of this sequence is a man in his fifties or sixties with Graves' ophthalmopathy. This rearrangement joins TRBV28 to TRBJ2-7, with 12 positions matching TRBD1. Sequencing was done on a sample of blood. This CDR3 is CASSLDPGTGGDEQYF. CDR3 in DNA: TGTGCCAGCAGTCTAGATCCCGGGACAGGGGGCGACGAGCAGTACTTC.